These 18 T cell receptor beta chains originate from one sample sequenced in a study of prognosis after radiotherapy for stage I lung cancer (dated by TCRdb to about 2021). These reads were obtained on an Illumina HiSeq 3000. Two rounds of multiplex PCR on genomic DNA were used to amplify the TCR beta CDR3 region. In the first round of PCR, primers specific to each TRBV and TRBJ gene were used, and the primer sequences are filed in Chinese patent CN105087789A. The public reads were run again by TCRdb, first through fastp at Q25 and then through MiXCR, and only productive beta chains were kept. Every distinct CDR3 protein forms one entry, paired with its most common genes and DNA. The sample includes roughly 26,000 distinct CDR3 sequences, with about 32% observed a single time. Together, the top ten hold roughly a third of the sample. This sample comprised PBMCs, obtained before or after stereotactic body radiation therapy (not recorded which). Receptor source: a donor aged 50 or older with non-small cell lung cancer.

This clonotype was recorded at least ten times. V and J are TRBV19 and TRBJ2-7; TRBD1 matches at 8 bases. Germline V gene sequence: CDR1 LNHDA, CDR2 SQIVND (reference sequence). The CDR3 is 15 amino acids. Trimming took 1 base from V and 2 from J; bases not matched to a gene: 4. The CDR3 reads CASSIGTGGTYEQYF. DNA of the CDR3: TGTGCCAGTAGTATAGGAACAGGGGGAACCTACGAGCAGTACTTC.

This clonotype has a count of ten or more. This chain links TRBV5-1 with TRBJ2-5; TRBD2 agrees at 13 bases. Looked up from germline, CDR1 is SGHRS and CDR2 is YFSETQ. This CDR3 has 16 residues. J was trimmed by 10 bases and V by 5 bases; bases with no gene match: 14. DNA of the CDR3: TGCGCCAGCAGTTCTACTAGCGGGGGGGCCGGTGTGAACCAGTACTTC. Its translation is CASSSTSGGAGVNQYF.

This clonotype was counted many times. This chain's CDR3 is CASSSDGSGDAEAFF. The CDR3 bases are TGCGCCAGCAGCTCCGATGGTTCTGGGGACGCTGAAGCTTTCTTT. This rearrangement joins TRBV5-1 to TRBJ1-1; possibly TRBD1 for D (5 bases). Trimming removed 3 bases at V and 6 bases at J, with 18 bases between. There are 15 residues in the CDR3. Per the germline V gene, CDR1 is SGHRS and CDR2 is YFSETQ.

The genes are TRBV6-2 or TRBV6-3 and TRBJ1-2; D is uncertain. This CDR3 is built from 15 residues. Germline V CDR1 and CDR2: MNHEY, SVGEGT. The V end was cut by 6 bases, the J end by 4 bases, with 18 bases between. CDR3 sequence (DNA): TGTGCCAGCAGCTTGACTGACTCGGAGGGCTATGGCTACACCTTC. As protein: CASSLTDSEGYGYTF.

This clonotype was picked up many times. The V and J genes are TRBV28 and TRBJ1-5; 8 positions match TRBD1. Germline V CDR1 and CDR2: MDHEN, SYDVKM. This CDR3 contains 16 residues. The J segment lost 6 bases and the V segment lost 5 bases, leaving 12 bases of the junction unmatched. The CDR3, as DNA: TGTGCCAGCAGTCTCCCGACAGGGGCGCCGGGTCAGCCCCAGCATTTT. It translates to CASSLPTGAPGQPQHF.

This clonotype was recorded at least ten times. The chain carries TRBV19 and TRBJ2-7; TRBD2 matches 13 bases. Germline V CDR1 and CDR2: LNHDA, SQIVND (reference sequence). Unmatched junction bases numbered 3, after V lost 4 bases and J lost 3 bases. This CDR3 comprises 15 residues. The chain's CDR3 is CASSRTSGSGYEQYF. The DNA of the CDR3 is TGTGCCAGTAGTAGGACTAGCGGGAGCGGCTACGAGCAGTACTTC.

The V call is TRBV5-1, the J call TRBJ2-1, with 8 bases matching TRBD2. The CDR3 is 15 residues long. J was trimmed by 6 bases and V by 2 bases; bases with no gene match: 7. Germline CDR1 SGHRS, CDR2 YFSETQ. The CDR3 region is CASSFAGGSFNEQFF. In DNA, the CDR3 is TGCGCCAGCAGCTTCGCGGGGGGTAGTTTCAATGAGCAGTTCTTC.

This clonotype was found a few times. The chain uses TRBV28 and TRBJ2-7, with D perhaps being TRBD1 or TRBD2 (5 bases each). CDR1 and CDR2 from the germline V gene are MDHEN and SYDVKM. The CDR3 sequence is 14 residues long. V was shortened by 8 bases and J by 0 bases, with 14 bases between the two germline ends. As DNA, the CDR3 is TGTGCCAGCGTACGGGCAGGGAGCTCCTACGAGCAGTACTTC. The encoded protein is CASVRAGSSYEQYF.

V is TRBV6-2 or TRBV6-3 and J is TRBJ2-7; D is undetermined. The CDR3 spans 15 residues. V was cut by 7 bases and J by 0 bases, with 16 bases left in between. From germline, CDR1 is MNHEY and CDR2 SVGEGT. CDR3 sequence reads: CASTPARWISYEQYF. For the CDR3, the DNA is TGTGCCAGCACCCCTGCCCGGTGGATCTCCTACGAGCAGTACTTC.

The CDR3, as DNA: TGTGCCAGCAGTGAAGCATTGGACAGAAGCTACGGCTACACCTTC. Its protein is CASSEALDRSYGYTF. The chain links TRBV6-1 to TRBJ1-2; weak D call: TRBD1 (6 bases). Per germline, CDR1 MNHNS and CDR2 SASEGT. Trimming removed 0 bases from V and 8 bases from J, with 16 bases in between. There are 15 residues in the CDR3.

The chain uses TRBV5-8 and TRBJ1-6; D is unresolved. The germline V gene has CDR1 SGHTS and CDR2 YDEGEE. Trimming took off 2 bases at V and 5 bases at J, with 8 bases between the two ends. This CDR3 has 14 residues. The CDR3 is CASSFPEDNSPLHF. The CDR3, as DNA: TGTGCCAGCAGCTTCCCAGAAGATAATTCACCCCTCCACTTT. The full variable domain, in which reference TRBV5-8 and TRBJ1-6 provide the parts outside the CDR3, is EAGVTQSPTHLIKTRGQQATLRCSPISGHTSVYWYQQALGLGLQFLLWYDEGEERNRGNFPPRFSGRQFPNYSSELNVNALELEDSALYLCASSFPEDNSPLHFGNGTRLTVT.

This clonotype turned up a few times. This sequence joins TRBV5-4 and TRBJ2-1, with TRBD2 matching 8 bases. Germline V gives CDR1 SGHNT, CDR2 YYREEE (reference sequence). The CDR3 spans 15 residues. V trimming: 0 bases; J trimming: 6 bases; junction bases outside the gene matches: 5. The CDR3 reads CASSLELAASNEQFF. The CDR3 nucleotides read TGTGCCAGCAGCTTGGAACTAGCGGCCAGCAATGAGCAGTTCTTC.

This clonotype was seen more than once but under ten times. The genes are TRBV28 and TRBJ1-2; D is undetermined. V lost 4 bases and J 0 bases, leaving 12 bases between the germline ends. The V gene's germline CDR1 is MDHEN and CDR2 SYDVKM. The CDR3 consists of 15 residues. The CDR3 is CASSSSAEANYGYTF. The CDR3 coding sequence is TGTGCCAGCAGTTCGTCAGCTGAAGCTAACTATGGCTACACCTTC.

This clonotype was picked up many times. CDR3 DNA: TGCAGTGCCAGGGACAGGGGCAGCTTGACCTTTTACAATGAGCAGTTCTTC. Encoded protein: CSARDRGSLTFYNEQFF. The chain recombines TRBV20-1 with TRBJ2-1; 10 nucleotides line up with TRBD1. The CDR3 runs to 17 residues. The junction had 15 bases not matched to a gene; V was cut back by 6 bases and J by 4 bases. From germline, CDR1 is DFQATT and CDR2 SNEGSKA (reference sequence).

The V and J genes are TRBV29-1 and TRBJ1-2; 9 bases align to TRBD1. Germline V lookup: CDR1 SQVTM, CDR2 ANQGSEA. This CDR3 has 14 amino acids. The ends lost 3 bases at V and 4 bases at J; junction bases unmatched: 6. The CDR3 nucleotides are TGCAGCGTTGATACTTGGGACAGGGCCTATGGCTACACCTTC. Its protein is CSVDTWDRAYGYTF.

Notes on this clonotype: The junction does not match germline at one end; this may be a read error. V and J are TRBV12-3 or TRBV12-4 and TRBJ1-6; possible D gene TRBD1, 5 bases. The CDR3 consists of 17 residues. This CDR3 is CASSQAPGYRSNSPLLF. The CDR3 DNA reads as TGTGCCAGCAGCCAGGCCCCCGGGTACAGGTCAAATTCACCCCTCCTCTTT.

This clonotype was found many times. The chain joins TRBV7-6 to TRBJ1-5; D gene ambiguous. The V and J ends lost 3 bases and 4 bases respectively, with 7 bases between them. The length of the CDR3 is 13 residues. Germline assignment: CDR1 SGHVS and CDR2 FNYEAQ. The CDR3 is CASSLAANQPQHF. In DNA, the CDR3 is TGTGCCAGCAGCTTGGCAGCGAATCAGCCCCAGCATTTT.

Concerning this clonotype itself: A read error may explain this, as a much larger clone is one base away. This chain uses TRBV10-3 with TRBJ2-3; 14 nucleotides line up with TRBD2. The CDR3 totals 15 residues. The J segment lost 3 bases and the V segment lost 8 bases, leaving 4 bases of the junction unmatched. CDR1 is ENHRY, CDR2 SYGVKD, per germline. This chain's CDR3 is CAIVGLAGDTDTQYF. The CDR3 DNA is TGTGCCATCGTGGGACTAGCGGGGGATACAGATACGCAGTATTTT.